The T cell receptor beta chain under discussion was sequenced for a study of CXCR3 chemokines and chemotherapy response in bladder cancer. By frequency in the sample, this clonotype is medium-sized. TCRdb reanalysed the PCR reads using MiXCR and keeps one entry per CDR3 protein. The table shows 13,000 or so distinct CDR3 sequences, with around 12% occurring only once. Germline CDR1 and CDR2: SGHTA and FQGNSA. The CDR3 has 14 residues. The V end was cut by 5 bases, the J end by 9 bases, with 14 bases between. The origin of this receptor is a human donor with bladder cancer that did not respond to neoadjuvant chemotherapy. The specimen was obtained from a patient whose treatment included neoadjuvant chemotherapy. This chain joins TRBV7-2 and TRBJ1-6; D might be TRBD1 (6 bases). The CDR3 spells CASSVPEGGSPLHF. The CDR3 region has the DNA TGTGCCAGCAGCGTGCCTGAGGGGGGTTCACCCCTCCACTTT.